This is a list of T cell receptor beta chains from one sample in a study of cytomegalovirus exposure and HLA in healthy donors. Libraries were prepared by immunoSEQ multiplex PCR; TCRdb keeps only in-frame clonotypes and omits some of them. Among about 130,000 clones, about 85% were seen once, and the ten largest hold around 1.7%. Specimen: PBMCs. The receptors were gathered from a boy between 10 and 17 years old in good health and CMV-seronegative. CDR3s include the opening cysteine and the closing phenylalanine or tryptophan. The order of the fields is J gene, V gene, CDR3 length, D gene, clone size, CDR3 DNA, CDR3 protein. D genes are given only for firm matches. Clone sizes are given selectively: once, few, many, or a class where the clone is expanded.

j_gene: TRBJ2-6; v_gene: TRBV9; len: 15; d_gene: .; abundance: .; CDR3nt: TGTGCCAGCAGCCTTGACAAATCTGGGGCCAACGTCCTGACTTTC; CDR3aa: CASSLDKSGANVLTF
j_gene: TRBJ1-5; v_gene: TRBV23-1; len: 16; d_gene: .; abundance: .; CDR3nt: TGCGCCAGCAGTCAGCAGACAGGCGGTCTGGGTCAGCCCCAGCATTTT; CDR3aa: CASSQQTGGLGQPQHF
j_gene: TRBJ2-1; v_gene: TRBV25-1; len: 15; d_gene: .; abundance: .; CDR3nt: TGTGCCAGCGATCTTCCCGGTAGCTCCTACAATGAGCAGTTCTTC; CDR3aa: CASDLPGSSYNEQFF
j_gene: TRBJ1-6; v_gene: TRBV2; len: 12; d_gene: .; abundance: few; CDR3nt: TGTGCCAGCCGGGACTCCCTCGGTCCCCTCCACTTT; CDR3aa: CASRDSLGPLHF
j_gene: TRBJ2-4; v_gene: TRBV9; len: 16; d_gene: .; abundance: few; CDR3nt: TGTGCCAGCAGCGGTTATCAGGGGAGCGCCAAAAACATTCAGTACTTC; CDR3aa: CASSGYQGSAKNIQYF
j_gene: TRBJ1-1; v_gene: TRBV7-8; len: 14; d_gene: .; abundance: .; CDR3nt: TGTGCCAGCAGCCTCCAGGGCGGGAACACTGAAGCTTTCTTT; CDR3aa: CASSLQGGNTEAFF
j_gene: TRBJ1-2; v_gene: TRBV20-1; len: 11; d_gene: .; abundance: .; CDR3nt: TGCAGTGCCGCAGCTAACTATGGCTACACCTTC; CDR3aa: CSAAANYGYTF
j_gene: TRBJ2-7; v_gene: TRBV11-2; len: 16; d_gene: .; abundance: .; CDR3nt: TGTGCCAGCAGCAACCTAGGGGCACACAAGTGGGGCGAGCAGTACTTC; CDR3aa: CASSNLGAHKWGEQYF
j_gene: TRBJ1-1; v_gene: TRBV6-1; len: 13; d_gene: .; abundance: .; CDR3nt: TGTGCCAGCAGTGAACGGTTGAACACTGAAGCTTTCTTT; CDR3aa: CASSERLNTEAFF
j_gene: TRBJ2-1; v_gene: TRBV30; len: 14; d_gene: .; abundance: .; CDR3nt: TGTGCCTGGAATGCCGGGACAAACTACAATGAGCAGTTCTTC; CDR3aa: CAWNAGTNYNEQFF
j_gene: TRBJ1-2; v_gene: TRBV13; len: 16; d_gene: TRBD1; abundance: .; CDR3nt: TGTGCCAGCAGCACGAGCACCGGGACAGGGAACTATGGCTACACCTTC; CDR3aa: CASSTSTGTGNYGYTF
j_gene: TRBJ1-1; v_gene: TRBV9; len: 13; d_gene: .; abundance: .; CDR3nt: TGTGCCAGCGACGGGGGATCGAACACTGAAGCTTTCTTT; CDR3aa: CASDGGSNTEAFF
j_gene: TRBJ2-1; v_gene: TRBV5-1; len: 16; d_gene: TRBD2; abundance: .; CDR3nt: TGCGCCAGCAGCCTGACTGGGACTAGCGGGGGGGCCCGCCAGTTCTTC; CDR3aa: CASSLTGTSGGARQFF
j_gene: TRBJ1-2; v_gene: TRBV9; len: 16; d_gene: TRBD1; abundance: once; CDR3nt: TGTGCCAGCAGCGTGACCACAGGGGGGACTAACTATGGCTACACCTTC; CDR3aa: CASSVTTGGTNYGYTF
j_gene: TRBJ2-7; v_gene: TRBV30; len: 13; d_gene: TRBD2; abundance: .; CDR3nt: TGTGCCTGGAGTGTGGGCGGGAGGTACGAGCAGTACTTC; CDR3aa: CAWSVGGRYEQYF
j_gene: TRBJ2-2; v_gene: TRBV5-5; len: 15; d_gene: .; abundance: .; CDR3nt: TGTGCCAGCAGCTTGGCAGGGATTGTAACCGGGGAGCTGTTTTTT; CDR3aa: CASSLAGIVTGELFF
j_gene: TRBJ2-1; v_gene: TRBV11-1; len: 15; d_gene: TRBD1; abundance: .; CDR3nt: TGTGCCAGCAGCTGGGTAGGGACAGATTACAATGAGCAGTTCTTC; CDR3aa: CASSWVGTDYNEQFF
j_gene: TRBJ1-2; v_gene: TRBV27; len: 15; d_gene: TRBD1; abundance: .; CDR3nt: TGTGCCAGCAGTATAAAACAGGGGGCGAGTTATGGCTACACCTTC; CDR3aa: CASSIKQGASYGYTF
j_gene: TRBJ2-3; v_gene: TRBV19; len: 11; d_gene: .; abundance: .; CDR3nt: TGTGCCAGTGAGCTAGCGGATACGCAGTATTTT; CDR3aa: CASELADTQYF
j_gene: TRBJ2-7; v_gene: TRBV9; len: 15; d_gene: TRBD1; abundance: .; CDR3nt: TGTGCCAGCAGCCCGTGGACAGGGCCGGGCTACGAGCAGTACTTC; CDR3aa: CASSPWTGPGYEQYF
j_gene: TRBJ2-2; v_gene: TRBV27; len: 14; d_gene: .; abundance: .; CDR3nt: TGTGCCAGCAGTTACGGCGGGGACACCGGGGAGCTGTTTTTT; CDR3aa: CASSYGGDTGELFF
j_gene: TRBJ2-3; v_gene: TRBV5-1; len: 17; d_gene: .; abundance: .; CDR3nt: TGCGCCAGCAGCCTCGGAGGGAACTCTCGAAGCACAGATACGCAGTATTTT; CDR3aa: CASSLGGNSRSTDTQYF